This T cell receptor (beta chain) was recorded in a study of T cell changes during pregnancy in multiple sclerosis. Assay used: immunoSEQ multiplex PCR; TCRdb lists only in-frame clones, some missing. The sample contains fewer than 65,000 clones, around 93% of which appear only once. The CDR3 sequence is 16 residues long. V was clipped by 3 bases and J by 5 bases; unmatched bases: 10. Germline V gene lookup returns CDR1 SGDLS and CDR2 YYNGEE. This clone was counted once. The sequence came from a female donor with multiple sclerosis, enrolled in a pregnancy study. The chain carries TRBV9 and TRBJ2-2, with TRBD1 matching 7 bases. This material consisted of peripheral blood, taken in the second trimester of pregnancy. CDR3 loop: CASSARQGSSTGELFF. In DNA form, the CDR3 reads TGTGCCAGCAGCGCCCGACAGGGATCGAGTACCGGGGAGCTGTTTTTT.